One and the same sample provided the 22 T cell receptor beta chains below, sequenced in a study of T cell repertoires in cytomegalovirus infection. A single record per CDR3 protein comes from TCRdb applying MiXCR to the reads. Of about 770,000 distinct CDR3 sequences in the sample, just under 30% were seen once. Their cognate antigens are unknown. This sample comprised cultured CD8+ T cells from PBMCs, obtained from culture after CMV antigen stimulation. These receptors were taken from a human donor in good health (CMV status not recorded). Some clones in this sample may be carry-over from other donors' samples.

This clonotype appeared a few times. The chain has TRBV20-1 and TRBJ2-3; maybe TRBD2 (5 bases). This CDR3 is built from 14 residues. Trimming shortened V by 6 bases and J by 2 bases, and 15 bases separated the two germline ends. The germline V gene encodes CDR1 DFQATT and CDR2 SNEGSKA (reference sequence). CDR3 amino acids: CSAGKFRNTDTQYF. The CDR3 nucleotides read TGCAGTGCCGGGAAATTCAGAAACACAGATACGCAGTATTTT.

The chain has TRBV12-3 or TRBV12-4 and TRBJ2-1; 9 bases map to TRBD1. The ends lost 3 bases at V and 7 bases at J; junction bases unmatched: 16. This CDR3 comprises 18 residues. Written as DNA, the CDR3 is TGTGCCAGCAGTTTCCTGTACGCCGGGACAGGGAAGGGGAATGAGCAGTTCTTC. It is translated as CASSFLYAGTGKGNEQFF.

This clonotype was recorded a few times. The junction does not match germline at one end; this may be a read error. The chain links TRBV7-7 to TRBJ2-1; D may be TRBD1 (6 bases). Germline CDR1 is SSHAT and CDR2 is FNYEAQ (reference sequence). The CDR3 contains 18 residues. As DNA, the CDR3 is TGTGCTAGCAGCCAGCTCGCCCGATATGGTCCAGGGGACAATGAGCAGTTCTTC. Translating gives CASSQLARYGPGDNEQFF.

This clonotype appeared a few times. V and J are TRBV7-9 and TRBJ2-1, with 9 positions matching TRBD1. Germline trimming cut 5 bases from V and 8 bases from J; bases unmatched to any gene: 4. The CDR3 has 13 residues. Germline CDR1 SEHNR, CDR2 FQNEAQ (reference sequence). The CDR3 bases are TGTGCCAGCAGCCCACGGGACAGGGATGAGCAGTTCTTC. Its translation is CASSPRDRDEQFF.

This clonotype was observed a few times. The chain employs TRBV20-1 and TRBJ1-2; D gene ambiguous. The germline V gene encodes CDR1 DFQATT and CDR2 SNEGSKA (reference sequence). The CDR3 has 10 amino acids. V lost 5 bases and J 8 bases, leaving 9 bases between the germline ends. This chain's CDR3 is CSALDEGYTF. Here the CDR3 DNA reads TGCAGTGCTTTGGACGAGGGCTACACCTTC.

This clonotype occurred a few times. The chain joins TRBV19 to TRBJ2-1; D ambiguous. Germline V lookup: CDR1 LNHDA, CDR2 SQIVND (reference sequence). This CDR3 has 16 residues. V was cut by 2 bases and J by 1 base, with 12 bases left in between. CDR3: CASSIPALRSYNEQFF. The CDR3 bases are TGTGCCAGTAGTATACCTGCCCTAAGGTCCTACAATGAGCAGTTCTTC.

This chain joins TRBV6-1 and TRBJ1-1; tentative D call: TRBD1 (6 bases). Germline V gene lookup returns CDR1 MNHNS and CDR2 SASEGT. This CDR3 contains 10 residues. V lost 11 bases and J lost 11, with 15 bases in between. CDR3 nucleotide sequence: TGTGCCGGTGGACAGCTCCGGGCTTTCTTT. Translation: CAGGQLRAFF.

This clonotype has just a few counts. The rearrangement uses TRBV19 and TRBJ1-1, with TRBD1 identical over 7 bases. CDR3 length: 15 amino acids. After removal of 7 bases from V and 4 bases from J, the junction contained 12 bases not matched to a gene. Germline assignment: CDR1 LNHDA and CDR2 SQIVND (reference sequence). The CDR3 bases are TGTGCCAGTACCCAGGGACAGTGGGGCGGCACTGAAGCTTTCTTT. Its protein product is CASTQGQWGGTEAFF.

The chain couples TRBV11-3 to TRBJ2-1; tentatively, D is TRBD2 (5 bases). The CDR3 is made up of 16 amino acids. Germline lookup yields CDR1 SGHNT and CDR2 YENEEA. The V gene lost 0 bases and the J gene lost 4 bases, with 13 bases spanning the gap. CDR3 coding DNA: TGTGCCAGCAGCTTAGATGGGTCCGGGGATTACAATGAGCAGTTCTTC. Translated, it gives CASSLDGSGDYNEQFF.

This clonotype appeared a few times. This chain uses TRBV7-2 with TRBJ2-2; the D gene is possibly TRBD2 (6 bases). The CDR3 length is 15 residues. Trimming pared 5 bases from V and 4 bases from J, leaving 14 bases between. CDR1 SGHTA and CDR2 FQGNSA come from the germline V gene. CDR3 sequence reads: CASSPGVPGTGELFF. The CDR3 nucleotides read TGTGCCAGCAGCCCGGGGGTCCCGGGCACCGGGGAGCTGTTTTTT.

This clonotype has a handful of counts. The genes are TRBV4-1 and TRBJ2-7, with D maybe TRBD2 (5 bases). In germline, CDR1 is MGHRA, CDR2 YSYEKL. The ends were cut back, 0 bases at V and 3 bases at J, with 15 bases in the middle. The CDR3 covers 16 residues. The CDR3 DNA is TGCGCCAGCAGCCAAGATGTAAAGGGAGCTATCTACGAGCAGTACGTC. Protein: CASSQDVKGAIYEQYV.

This clonotype appeared a few times. Here the CDR3 reads CAISDTSGGNEQFF. For the CDR3, the DNA is TGTGCCATCAGTGATACTAGCGGGGGAAATGAGCAGTTCTTC. The chain joins TRBV10-3 to TRBJ2-1, with 11 nucleotides matching TRBD2. The length of the CDR3 is 14 residues. Trimming took 3 bases from V and 7 from J; bases not matched to a gene: 2. Germline values: CDR1 ENHRY, CDR2 SYGVKD.

The chain recombines TRBV12-3 or TRBV12-4 with TRBJ1-2; D ambiguous. This CDR3 contains 14 residues. With 6 bases removed from V and 7 bases from J, the gap between germline ends came to 18 bases. Written as DNA, the CDR3 is TGTGCCAGCAGGCCTCAGGAAGGGTACTTTGGCTACACCTTC. This translates into CASRPQEGYFGYTF.

This clonotype was counted only a few times. J is TRBJ1-2 and V is TRBV12-3 or TRBV12-4; D is uncertain. The CDR3 is 16 residues long. The V end lost 3 bases, the J end lost 0 bases, and 14 bases lay between the germline ends. CDR3 residues: CASSFVAGNTNYGYTF. For the CDR3, the DNA is TGTGCCAGCAGTTTCGTAGCGGGAAATACTAACTATGGCTACACCTTC.

This chain links TRBV5-1 with TRBJ1-5; 9 bases agree with TRBD1. J was trimmed by 3 bases and V by 4 bases; bases with no gene match: 8. From germline, CDR1 is SGHRS and CDR2 YFSETQ. The CDR3 has 16 residues. CDR3 residues: CASSPGTGPLNQPQHF. CDR3 nucleotides: TGCGCCAGCAGCCCGGGGACAGGGCCCCTCAATCAGCCCCAGCATTTT. The complete variable domain, with remaining parts taken from reference TRBV5-1 and TRBJ1-5, reads KAGVTQTPRYLIKTRGQQVTLSCSPISGHRSVSWYQQTPGQGLQFLFEYFSETQRNKGNFPGRFSGRQFSNSRSEMNVSTLELGDSALYLCASSPGTGPLNQPQHFGDGTRLSIL.

This clonotype was counted many times. V usage is TRBV10-3 and J usage is TRBJ2-5; D is possibly TRBD2 (5 bases). The CDR3 totals 12 residues. CDR1 and CDR2 from the germline V gene are ENHRY and SYGVKD. Deletions cut 5 bases from V and 5 bases from J, with 9 bases between. The CDR3 DNA is TGTGCCATCAGTCAACCGGGGGAGACCCAGTACTTC. This translates into CAISQPGETQYF.

This clonotype was counted ten times or more. The chain carries TRBV7-9 and TRBJ2-4; the match to TRBD1 covers 9 bases. Germline CDR1 SEHNR, CDR2 FQNEAQ (reference sequence). This CDR3 comprises 14 residues. V was pared by 5 bases and J by 5 bases, with 4 bases of the junction left unmatched. CDR3 bases: TGTGCCAGCAGCCCCCGGGACAGGGAAAACATTCAGTACTTC. This translates into CASSPRDRENIQYF. The full variable domain, rest sourced from reference TRBV7-9 and TRBJ2-4, is DTGVSQNPRHKITKRGQNVTFRCDPISEHNRLYWYRQTLGQGPEFLTYFQNEAQLEKSRLLSDRFSAERPKGSFSTLEIQRTEQGDSAMYLCASSPRDRENIQYFGAGTRLSVL.

The gene calls are TRBV6-1 and TRBJ2-7; TRBD1 is a possible D gene (5 bases). Deletions cut 0 bases from V and 6 bases from J, with 9 bases between. The CDR3 length is 13 residues. In germline, CDR1 is MNHNS, CDR2 SASEGT. CDR3 in amino acids: CASSEARAGEQYV. Written as DNA, the CDR3 is TGTGCCAGCAGTGAAGCCAGGGCCGGCGAGCAGTACGTC.

The J gene is TRBJ2-1, the V gene TRBV7-9; 9 nucleotides align to TRBD2. J gave up 14 bases and V 5 bases, and 13 bases lay outside the gene matches. The CDR3 is 14 amino acids. CDR1 is SEHNR and CDR2 is FQNEAQ in the germline V gene (reference sequence). CDR3 in DNA: TGTGCCAGCAGCGAACCTACTCCCGGACTAGCGAAGTTCTTC. The encoded protein is CASSEPTPGLAKFF.

This sequence joins TRBV10-2 and TRBJ2-7; TRBD2 matches at 8 bases. The CDR3 loop spans 13 amino acids. Unmatched junction bases numbered 6, after V lost 8 bases and J lost 3 bases. CDR1 and CDR2 from the germline V gene are WSHSY and SAAADI. CDR3 in DNA: TGCGCCAGCGGCGGGGGGTTTATCTACGAGCAGTACTTC. Protein product: CASGGGFIYEQYF.

J is TRBJ2-4 and V is TRBV4-1; D is possibly TRBD1 or TRBD2 (5 bases each). Per germline, CDR1 MGHRA and CDR2 YSYEKL. The CDR3 extends over 15 amino acids. V shed 5 bases and J shed 1 base, with 12 bases lying between them. Here the CDR3 reads CASSEGREAKNIQYF. In nucleotides, the CDR3 is TGCGCCAGCAGCGAGGGGCGCGAGGCCAAAAACATTCAGTACTTC.

This clonotype was detected ten times or more. This rearrangement joins TRBV7-8 to TRBJ2-1; D is unresolved. Trimming pared 5 bases from V and 0 bases from J, leaving 14 bases between. CDR1 is SGHVS and CDR2 is FQNEAQ in the germline V gene. The CDR3 is 16 amino acids. In DNA form, the CDR3 reads TGTGCCAGCAGCCCGAATTCACAGAGCTCCTACAATGAGCAGTTCTTC. This encodes CASSPNSQSSYNEQFF. Full variable domain (missing parts from reference TRBV7-8 and TRBJ2-1): GAGVSQSPRYKVAKRGQDVALRCDPISGHVSLFWYQQALGQGPEFLTYFQNEAQLDKSGLPSDRFFAERPEGSVSTLKIQRTQQEDSAVYLCASSPNSQSSYNEQFFGPGTRLTVL.